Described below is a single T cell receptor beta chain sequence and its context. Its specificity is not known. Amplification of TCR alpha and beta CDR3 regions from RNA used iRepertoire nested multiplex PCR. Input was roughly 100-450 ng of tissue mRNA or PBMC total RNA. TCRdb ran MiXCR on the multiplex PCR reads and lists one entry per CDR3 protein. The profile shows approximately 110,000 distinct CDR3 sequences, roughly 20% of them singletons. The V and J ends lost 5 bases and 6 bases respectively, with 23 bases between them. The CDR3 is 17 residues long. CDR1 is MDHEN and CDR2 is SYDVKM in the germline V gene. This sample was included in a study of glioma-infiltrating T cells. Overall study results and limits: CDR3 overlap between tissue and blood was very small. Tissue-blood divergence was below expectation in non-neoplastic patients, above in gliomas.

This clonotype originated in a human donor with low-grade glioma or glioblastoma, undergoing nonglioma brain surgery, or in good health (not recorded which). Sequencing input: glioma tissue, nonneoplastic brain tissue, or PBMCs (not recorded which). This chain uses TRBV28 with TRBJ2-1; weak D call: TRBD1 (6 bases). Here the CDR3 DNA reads TGTGCCAGCAGTACATTCAGGGGATTTGGCCTCTCCAATGAGCAGTTCTTC. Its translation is CASSTFRGFGLSNEQFF.